The sequence of this TCR beta chain was determined in a study of blood T cell repertoires in COVID-19. Study context: PBMCs, B-cell-depleted T cells, or T cells provided the cDNA or gDNA that made up the material.

Authors' methods: Amplifying reference gene primers gave estimates of nucleated cell counts. Some clones are missing from TCRdb's copy, which holds only in-frame ones; the method was immunoSEQ multiplex PCR. V, J and clone size are those of that table, while D and trimming were read from the DNA. The table has 220,000 or so clones, roughly 84% seen once; the top ten hold around 5.5%. Unmatched junction bases numbered 5, after V lost 6 bases and J lost 4 bases. CDR1 is SNHLY, CDR2 FYNNEI, per germline. The CDR3 has 14 amino acids. Source material: peripheral blood. This receptor was taken from a woman aged 55-70 years who had recovered from COVID-19. The chain carries TRBV2 and TRBJ1-2; TRBD1 matches 10 bases. Written as DNA, the CDR3 is TGTGCCAGCAGCGGGACAGGGGAGGGCTATGGCTACACCTTC. Amino acids: CASSGTGEGYGYTF. The full variable domain, its missing parts supplied by reference TRBV2 and TRBJ1-2, is EPEVTQTPSHQVTQMGQEVILRCVPISNHLYFYWYRQILGQKVEFLVSFYNNEISEKSEIFDDQFSVERPDGSNFTLKIRSTKLEDSAMYFCASSGTGEGYGYTFGSGTRLTVV.